The rows below give T cell receptor beta chains drawn from one sample of a study of shared clonotypes between healthy human individuals. Only in-frame clones appear in the TCRdb table, and some are missing; sequencing was by immunoSEQ multiplex PCR. There are 1,500,000 or so clones in the sample; approximately 98.5% occur only once, and over 0.3% lies in the top ten. Sequencing was done on a sample of naive CD4+ T cells sorted from blood. Receptors originate from a man aged 30 to 39 in good health. The CDR3 runs from the conserved cysteine through the conserved F or W. The order of the fields is D gene, J gene, V gene, clone size, CDR3 protein, CDR3 DNA. A D gene is named only where the DNA matches it firmly. Only some rows state a clone size, as once, few, many or a class for expanded clones.

d_call: .
j_call: TRBJ2-3
v_call: TRBV5-3
clone_size: .
cdr3_aa: CASSRPRGSGDTQYF
cdr3_nt: TGTGCCAGCAGCAGACCTAGGGGTAGTGGAGATACGCAGTATTTT

d_call: .
j_call: TRBJ2-2
v_call: TRBV5-1
clone_size: once
cdr3_aa: CASSLTSSNTGELFF
cdr3_nt: TGCGCCAGCAGCTTGACAAGTTCGAACACCGGGGAGCTGTTTTTT

d_call: .
j_call: TRBJ1-1
v_call: TRBV10-2
clone_size: .
cdr3_aa: CASSDRGHGMNTEAFF
cdr3_nt: TGCGCCAGCAGTGACAGAGGGCACGGCATGAACACTGAAGCTTTCTTT

d_call: .
j_call: TRBJ2-3
v_call: TRBV28
clone_size: once
cdr3_aa: CASSPLGAPNPDTQYF
cdr3_nt: TGTGCCAGCAGTCCCTTAGGGGCGCCCAACCCAGATACGCAGTATTTT

d_call: TRBD1
j_call: TRBJ1-2
v_call: TRBV5-4
clone_size: .
cdr3_aa: CASSTPTGANYGYTF
cdr3_nt: TGTGCCAGCAGCACCCCGACAGGGGCCAACTATGGCTACACCTTC

d_call: TRBD1
j_call: TRBJ2-2
v_call: TRBV11-3
clone_size: .
cdr3_aa: CASSSGGSGTGELFF
cdr3_nt: TGTGCCAGCAGCTCAGGGGGCTCGGGCACCGGGGAGCTGTTTTTT

d_call: TRBD1
j_call: TRBJ2-5
v_call: TRBV15
clone_size: .
cdr3_aa: CATSSDMTGDGETQYF
cdr3_nt: TGTGCCACCAGCAGCGATATGACAGGGGATGGAGAGACCCAGTACTTC

d_call: .
j_call: TRBJ2-7
v_call: TRBV7-6
clone_size: .
cdr3_aa: CASSLGSGVYDEQYF
cdr3_nt: TGTGCCAGCAGCTTAGGGTCGGGGGTTTACGACGAGCAGTACTTC

d_call: .
j_call: TRBJ1-4
v_call: TRBV5-4
clone_size: .
cdr3_aa: CASSWESNGELFF
cdr3_nt: TGTGCCAGCAGCTGGGAGTCGAATGGGGAACTGTTTTTT

d_call: TRBD1
j_call: TRBJ1-1
v_call: TRBV6-1
clone_size: .
cdr3_aa: CASSTDRVNTEAFF
cdr3_nt: TGTGCCAGCTCCACAGACAGGGTGAACACTGAAGCTTTCTTT

d_call: TRBD1
j_call: TRBJ2-7
v_call: TRBV10-1
clone_size: .
cdr3_aa: CASSGAGQGSREQYF
cdr3_nt: TGCGCCAGCAGCGGAGCGGGACAGGGGTCACGCGAGCAGTACTTC

d_call: .
j_call: TRBJ1-2
v_call: TRBV20-1
clone_size: .
cdr3_aa: CSARDWPGYTF
cdr3_nt: TGCAGTGCTAGAGATTGGCCCGGCTACACCTTC

d_call: .
j_call: TRBJ2-5
v_call: TRBV25-1
clone_size: .
cdr3_aa: CASSVTETQYF
cdr3_nt: TGTGCCAGCAGTGTCACAGAGACCCAGTACTTC

d_call: .
j_call: TRBJ1-5
v_call: TRBV5-1
clone_size: .
cdr3_aa: CASSSTGTGQPQHF
cdr3_nt: TGCGCCAGCAGCTCAACAGGGACGGGTCAGCCCCAGCATTTT

d_call: .
j_call: TRBJ1-1
v_call: TRBV5-1
clone_size: once
cdr3_aa: CASSLHVGRFTEAFF
cdr3_nt: TGCGCCAGCAGCTTGCACGTCGGGAGGTTCACTGAAGCTTTCTTT

d_call: .
j_call: TRBJ1-2
v_call: TRBV5-1
clone_size: .
cdr3_aa: CASSLAPLNYGYTF
cdr3_nt: TGCGCCAGCAGCTTGGCTCCACTTAACTATGGCTACACCTTC

d_call: .
j_call: TRBJ2-3
v_call: TRBV25-1
clone_size: .
cdr3_aa: CASSPQVTDTQYF
cdr3_nt: TGTGCCAGCAGCCCCCAGGTTACAGATACGCAGTATTTT

d_call: TRBD2
j_call: TRBJ2-4
v_call: TRBV5-4
clone_size: once
cdr3_aa: CASSLGTSRMIQYF
cdr3_nt: TGTGCCAGCAGCTTAGGGACTAGCCGGATGATTCAGTACTTC

d_call: TRBD2
j_call: TRBJ2-1
v_call: TRBV5-6
clone_size: .
cdr3_aa: CASSLLALHYNEQFF
cdr3_nt: TGTGCCAGCAGCTTACTAGCGCTCCATTACAATGAGCAGTTCTTC

d_call: .
j_call: TRBJ1-1
v_call: TRBV15
clone_size: .
cdr3_aa: CATSIGGDGTEAFF
cdr3_nt: TGTGCCACCAGCATAGGCGGCGATGGGACTGAAGCTTTCTTT

d_call: .
j_call: TRBJ1-1
v_call: TRBV5-4
clone_size: .
cdr3_aa: CASSLAGVVNTEAFF
cdr3_nt: TGTGCCAGCAGCTTGGCAGGGGTCGTGAACACTGAAGCTTTCTTT

d_call: .
j_call: TRBJ1-1
v_call: TRBV12-5
clone_size: once
cdr3_aa: CASGQDSYTEAFF
cdr3_nt: TGTGCTAGTGGGCAAGACAGTTACACTGAAGCTTTCTTT

d_call: .
j_call: TRBJ2-1
v_call: TRBV6-1
clone_size: .
cdr3_aa: CASTVDGSNEQFF
cdr3_nt: TGTGCCAGCACGGTCGACGGAAGCAATGAGCAGTTCTTC

d_call: TRBD1
j_call: TRBJ1-5
v_call: TRBV19
clone_size: .
cdr3_aa: CASSPDRGVSNQPQHF
cdr3_nt: TGTGCCAGTAGTCCCGACAGGGGGGTGAGCAATCAGCCCCAGCATTTT

d_call: .
j_call: TRBJ1-5
v_call: TRBV6-1
clone_size: .
cdr3_aa: CSRDRSRYSNQPQHF
cdr3_nt: TGTTCGCGAGACAGGAGTAGGTATAGCAATCAGCCCCAGCATTTT

d_call: TRBD2
j_call: TRBJ2-1
v_call: TRBV11-2
clone_size: .
cdr3_aa: CASSPRLAGAYNEQFF
cdr3_nt: TGTGCCAGCAGCCCCCGGCTAGCGGGAGCCTACAATGAGCAGTTCTTC

d_call: .
j_call: TRBJ2-1
v_call: TRBV27
clone_size: .
cdr3_aa: CASSLKGRRDYEQFF
cdr3_nt: TGTGCCAGCAGTCTCAAGGGGAGACGGGACTATGAGCAGTTCTTC

d_call: TRBD2
j_call: TRBJ2-1
v_call: TRBV11-3
clone_size: .
cdr3_aa: CASSPSGRGNEQFF
cdr3_nt: TGTGCCAGCAGCCCTAGCGGGAGGGGCAATGAGCAGTTCTTC

d_call: .
j_call: TRBJ1-2
v_call: TRBV6-1
clone_size: .
cdr3_aa: CASSEVAAGTIDGYTF
cdr3_nt: TGTGCCAGCAGTGAAGTAGCGGCAGGGACTATCGATGGCTACACCTTC

d_call: TRBD1
j_call: TRBJ2-5
v_call: TRBV2
clone_size: .
cdr3_aa: CASRDRNQETQYF
cdr3_nt: TGTGCCAGCAGGGACAGGAACCAAGAGACCCAGTACTTC

d_call: .
j_call: TRBJ1-5
v_call: TRBV27
clone_size: .
cdr3_aa: CASSVSLSLPGAQHF
cdr3_nt: TGTGCCAGCAGTGTAAGCCTCTCTCTTCCGGGGGCCCAGCATTTT

d_call: .
j_call: TRBJ2-5
v_call: TRBV5-1
clone_size: .
cdr3_aa: CASSLAGPSFETQYF
cdr3_nt: TGCGCCAGCAGCTTGGCCGGCCCTTCTTTCGAGACCCAGTACTTC

d_call: .
j_call: TRBJ2-2
v_call: TRBV9
clone_size: .
cdr3_aa: CASSVSSGVGELFF
cdr3_nt: TGTGCCAGCAGCGTATCCTCGGGTGTCGGGGAGCTGTTTTTT

d_call: TRBD2
j_call: TRBJ2-1
v_call: TRBV7-9
clone_size: .
cdr3_aa: CASSKGLGVGGEQFF
cdr3_nt: TGTGCCAGCAGCAAGGGACTAGGGGTTGGAGGTGAGCAGTTCTTC

d_call: TRBD2
j_call: TRBJ2-1
v_call: TRBV5-4
clone_size: .
cdr3_aa: CASSLVGTSIYNEQFF
cdr3_nt: TGTGCCAGCAGCCTGGTAGGGACTAGTATCTACAATGAGCAGTTCTTC

d_call: .
j_call: TRBJ2-1
v_call: TRBV27
clone_size: .
cdr3_aa: CASSGRAYNEQFF
cdr3_nt: TGTGCCAGCAGCGGGCGGGCATACAATGAGCAGTTCTTC

d_call: TRBD1
j_call: TRBJ1-4
v_call: TRBV6-5
clone_size: .
cdr3_aa: CASSRIETGKLFF
cdr3_nt: TGTGCCAGCAGTAGAATAGAGACAGGGAAACTGTTTTTT

d_call: .
j_call: TRBJ2-1
v_call: TRBV28
clone_size: once
cdr3_aa: CASGLVGSYNEQFF
cdr3_nt: TGTGCCAGCGGCTTAGTAGGGTCCTACAATGAGCAGTTCTTC